Shown below are 10 T cell receptor beta chains from a single sample sequenced in a study of T cell responses to AZD1222 COVID-19 vaccine. Sequenced by immunoSEQ multiplex PCR; TCRdb stores in-frame clones only, minus some. Here the sample spans under 50,000 clones, 88% being singletons. Here the sequenced sample was peripheral blood, taken 28 days after the second dose of the MenACWY control vaccine. The receptor set was obtained from an adult who received the MenACWY meningococcal vaccine as a control.

This clone appeared a single time. V gene TRBV28 combines with J gene TRBJ2-7; TRBD2 aligns across 11 bases. The CDR3 runs 15 residues. Germline V gives CDR1 MDHEN, CDR2 SYDVKM. The V segment lost 4 bases and the J segment 2 bases; nucleotides outside the gene matches: 4. The CDR3 sequence is CASSWTSGPTYEQYF. In DNA, the CDR3 is TGTGCCAGCAGTTGGACTAGCGGGCCGACCTACGAGCAGTACTTC.

V and J are TRBV9 and TRBJ1-2, with 7 bases fitting TRBD1. The germline CDR1 and CDR2 sequences are SGDLS and YYNGEE. V trimming: 4 bases; J trimming: 4 bases; junction bases outside the gene matches: 10. The CDR3 loop spans 15 amino acids. In DNA form, the CDR3 reads TGTGCCAGCAGCCCTCAGGGGGGGACGGCCTATGGCTACACCTTC. This encodes CASSPQGGTAYGYTF.

The V and J genes are TRBV28 and TRBJ1-1; D not certain. V was pared by 10 bases and J by 5 bases, with 14 bases between. CDR1 is MDHEN, CDR2 SYDVKM, per germline. There are 12 residues in the CDR3. The CDR3 DNA reads TGTGCCATCCAGGTCGGCGGAACTGAAGCTTTCTTT. This gives the protein CAIQVGGTEAFF.

The genes are TRBV28 and TRBJ1-6, with D possibly TRBD1 on 5 matching bases. Germline assignment: CDR1 MDHEN and CDR2 SYDVKM. This CDR3 has 14 amino acids. V lost 6 bases and J 14 bases, leaving 20 bases between the germline ends. CDR3 loop: CASSLSRGVPALHF. DNA of the CDR3: TGTGCCAGCAGCCTATCGAGGGGCGTTCCGGCCCTCCACTTT.

The chain is built from TRBV11-2 and TRBJ2-1; tentatively, D is TRBD1 (5 bases). The V gene's germline CDR1 is SGHAT and CDR2 FQNNGV. The CDR3 runs to 13 residues. Trimming removed 5 bases from V and 6 bases from J, with 11 bases in between. The CDR3 here is CASSPRQFNEQFF. CDR3 nucleotide sequence: TGTGCCAGCAGCCCCAGACAGTTCAATGAGCAGTTCTTC.

This chain links TRBV19 with TRBJ1-2; D not certain. This CDR3 has 13 amino acids. The ends were cut back, 3 bases at V and 7 bases at J, with 12 bases in the middle. CDR1 and CDR2 from the germline V gene are LNHDA and SQIVND (reference sequence). The CDR3 sequence: CASSIIGIGGYTF. Here the CDR3 DNA reads TGTGCCAGTAGTATTATAGGGATAGGTGGCTACACCTTC.

The chain uses TRBV7-9 and TRBJ1-2, with D unclear. Between the trimmed V and J ends, which lost 5 bases and 0 bases, there was a span of 13 bases. The germline V gene encodes CDR1 SEHNR and CDR2 FQNEAQ (reference sequence). The CDR3 sequence is 15 residues long. The CDR3 is CASSLNDGTNYGYTF. The CDR3 region has the DNA TGTGCCAGCAGCCTGAATGACGGTACTAACTATGGCTACACCTTC.

The chain joins TRBV5-1 to TRBJ2-1; 14 nucleotides match TRBD2. This CDR3 contains 15 residues. Germline V gives CDR1 SGHRS, CDR2 YFSETQ. V dropped 4 bases and J dropped 7; count of bases not matched to a gene: 4. The CDR3 nucleotides are TGCGCCAGCAGCAAGACTAGCGGGAGGGGAAATGAGCAGTTCTTC. The encoded protein is CASSKTSGRGNEQFF. Full variable domain (missing parts from reference TRBV5-1 and TRBJ2-1): KAGVTQTPRYLIKTRGQQVTLSCSPISGHRSVSWYQQTPGQGLQFLFEYFSETQRNKGNFPGRFSGRQFSNSRSEMNVSTLELGDSALYLCASSKTSGRGNEQFFGPGTRLTVL.

V and J are TRBV6-4 and TRBJ1-2; 9 bases line up with TRBD1. CDR3 length: 13 residues. The germline V gene has CDR1 MRHNA and CDR2 SNTAGT. The V segment lost 4 bases and the J segment 7 bases; nucleotides outside the gene matches: 4. The CDR3 sequence: CASSVQTGGGYTF. In DNA form, the CDR3 reads TGTGCCAGCAGTGTCCAGACAGGGGGTGGCTACACCTTC.

Here the CDR3 DNA reads TGTGCCAGCAGTTTTCCGCCTCTTGGCAATCAGCCCCAGCATTTT. Protein: CASSFPPLGNQPQHF. The chain has TRBV28 and TRBJ1-5; unclear D gene. With 3 bases removed from V and 2 bases from J, the gap between germline ends came to 11 bases. The germline gives CDR1 MDHEN, CDR2 SYDVKM. This CDR3 region has 15 residues.